Below, 14 T cell receptor beta chains from the same sample are listed, as sequenced in a study of cytomegalovirus exposure and HLA in healthy donors (dated by TCRdb to the late 2010s). The library was prepared using the immunoSEQ multiplex PCR assay. For the multiplex PCR, a mixture combining 60 forward primers for TCR Vbeta segments and 13 reverse primers for TCR Jbeta segments was used. TCRdb stores this immuneACCESS table with in-frame sequences only. Part of the clones is absent; in the studies checked, under half of the shortfall reflects unresolved V genes, and no reason is known for the rest. Present in this sample are some 120,000 clones, more than 60% of which were seen just once. The biggest ten clones account for more than 7% of the sample. The sequenced material came from PBMCs. The source of these receptors is a woman between 45 and 65 years old in good health and CMV-seropositive.

The chain joins TRBV6-5 to TRBJ1-2, with 9 bases lining up with TRBD1. V trimming: 4 bases; J trimming: 8 bases; junction bases outside the gene matches: 11. Germline loops: CDR1 MNHEY, CDR2 SVGAGI. This CDR3 contains 15 residues. The CDR3 is CASSFGAGTGYGYTF. In nucleotides, the CDR3 is TGTGCCAGCAGTTTCGGAGCCGGGACAGGGTACGGCTACACCTTC.

This rearrangement joins TRBV7-2 to TRBJ1-2; a possible D gene is TRBD1 (6 bases). The CDR3 length is 13 residues. Germline CDR1 SGHTA, CDR2 FQGNSA. Trimming left V 4 bases short and J 5 bases short, with 11 bases between. The CDR3 nucleotides are TGTGCCAGCAGCTCTCGGGACACTTATGGCTACACCTTC. Amino acids: CASSSRDTYGYTF.

V usage is TRBV7-6 and J usage is TRBJ1-4; 7 nucleotides line up with TRBD1. V was pared by 1 base and J by 3 bases, with 17 bases of the junction left unmatched. The CDR3 has 20 amino acids. CDR1 and CDR2 from the germline V gene are SGHVS and FNYEAQ. The CDR3: CASSLDPPYSRGTSNEKLFF. The CDR3 nucleotides read TGTGCCAGCAGCTTAGACCCCCCCTACAGCAGGGGGACCTCTAATGAAAAACTGTTTTTT.

J is TRBJ2-5 and V is TRBV30; TRBD1 matches 9 bases. Germline V CDR1 and CDR2: GTSNPN, SVGIG (reference sequence). V shed 1 base, J shed 2 bases, and the junction held 11 bases outside the gene matches. This CDR3 is 17 amino acids long. CDR3 DNA sequence: TGTGCCTGGAGTGAAGATCGGGGGACAGGGATACAAGAGACCCAGTACTTC. It codes for CAWSEDRGTGIQETQYF.

This chain links TRBV4-3 with TRBJ2-1, with 10 bases lining up with TRBD1. This CDR3 has 16 amino acids. V shed 0 bases and J 4 bases; nucleotides not matched to a gene: 3. CDR1 LGHNA and CDR2 YSLEER come from the germline V gene. The CDR3 loop reads CASSQDDRGLYNEQFF. The CDR3 coding sequence is TGCGCCAGCAGCCAAGACGACAGGGGGCTATACAATGAGCAGTTCTTC.

The chain carries TRBV6-1 and TRBJ1-1; D remains unclear. V lost 7 bases and J 6 bases, leaving 12 bases between the germline ends. The germline V gene has CDR1 MNHNS and CDR2 SASEGT. CDR3 length equals 12 residues. This chain's CDR3 is CASNFLRAEAFF. The DNA for the CDR3 is TGTGCCAGCAATTTTTTGCGTGCTGAAGCTTTCTTT.

This chain uses TRBV5-8 with TRBJ2-1; TRBD1 might be the D (5 bases). CDR1 and CDR2 from the germline V gene are SGHTS and YDEGEE. The CDR3 is 15 amino acids. Trimming removed 2 bases at V and 8 bases at J, with 17 bases between. For the CDR3, the DNA is TGTGCCAGCAGCTTTTACGGGCCAACCAGGGATGAGCAGTTCTTC. This gives the protein CASSFYGPTRDEQFF.

The V gene is TRBV10-3, the J gene TRBJ2-7; D is unclear. Trimming shortened V by 3 bases and J by 3 bases, and 3 bases separated the two germline ends. CDR1 is ENHRY and CDR2 is SYGVKD in the germline V gene. The CDR3 runs to 11 residues. CDR3 loop: CAISDLYEQYF. The CDR3 region has the DNA TGTGCCATCAGTGACCTCTACGAGCAGTACTTC.

In its sample, this clone was seen once. V gene TRBV6-6 combines with J gene TRBJ2-7; 10 bases agree with TRBD2. Trimming cost V 2 bases and J 2 bases; bases outside gene matches: 6. From germline, CDR1 is MNHNY and CDR2 SVGAGI (reference sequence). The CDR3 consists of 16 residues. The CDR3 region is CASSYLAGVGAYEQYF. The CDR3 DNA sequence: TGTGCCAGCAGTTACCTAGCGGGAGTGGGGGCCTACGAGCAGTACTTC.

This clone came up a few times. This sequence joins TRBV19 and TRBJ2-1, with 9 bases that match TRBD1. The germline V gene has CDR1 LNHDA and CDR2 SQIVND (reference sequence). The CDR3 consists of 17 residues. Germline trimming cut 4 bases from V and 2 bases from J; bases unmatched to any gene: 9. CDR3 protein: CASSRDRASGPYNEQFF. CDR3 sequence (DNA): TGTGCCAGTAGTAGGGACAGGGCGTCAGGGCCCTACAATGAGCAGTTCTTC.

This rearrangement joins TRBV19 to TRBJ2-1, with TRBD2 matching over 14 bases. The V gene end was trimmed by 4 bases and the J gene end by 5 bases; junction bases not matched to a gene: 7. The germline CDR1 and CDR2 sequences are LNHDA and SQIVND (reference sequence). CDR3 length: 17 amino acids. The CDR3 protein is CASSRTSGRSRDNEQFF. For the CDR3, the DNA is TGTGCCAGTAGTAGGACTAGCGGGAGGTCGAGGGACAATGAGCAGTTCTTC.

This chain uses TRBV29-1 with TRBJ2-7; the D gene is possibly TRBD2 (6 bases). The CDR3 consists of 15 residues. CDR1 SQVTM and CDR2 ANQGSEA come from the germline V gene. Trimming removed 4 bases from V and 3 bases from J, with 19 bases in between. CDR3 sequence reads: CSVGLKGGLSYEQYF. Here the CDR3 DNA reads TGCAGCGTTGGCCTCAAGGGAGGACTAAGCTACGAGCAGTACTTC.

The J gene is TRBJ1-1, the V gene TRBV11-2; D is undetermined. The CDR3 loop spans 15 amino acids. Trimming removed 0 bases from V and 5 bases from J, with 13 bases in between. The germline V gene has CDR1 SGHAT and CDR2 FQNNGV. The CDR3 nucleotides read TGTGCCAGCAGCTTAGAACCGGGAGCGGGGACTGAAGCTTTCTTT. Translated, it gives CASSLEPGAGTEAFF.

Only one count was recorded for this clone. The chain joins TRBV6-5 to TRBJ2-5, with a weak D call TRBD2 (6 bases). Germline CDR1 reads MNHEY; CDR2 reads SVGAGI. Between the trimmed V and J ends, which lost 4 bases and 5 bases, there was a span of 20 bases. The CDR3 is 16 residues long. CDR3 protein: CASSSGSGKAVETQYF. The CDR3 DNA sequence: TGTGCCAGCAGTTCGGGTAGCGGAAAGGCGGTCGAGACCCAGTACTTC.